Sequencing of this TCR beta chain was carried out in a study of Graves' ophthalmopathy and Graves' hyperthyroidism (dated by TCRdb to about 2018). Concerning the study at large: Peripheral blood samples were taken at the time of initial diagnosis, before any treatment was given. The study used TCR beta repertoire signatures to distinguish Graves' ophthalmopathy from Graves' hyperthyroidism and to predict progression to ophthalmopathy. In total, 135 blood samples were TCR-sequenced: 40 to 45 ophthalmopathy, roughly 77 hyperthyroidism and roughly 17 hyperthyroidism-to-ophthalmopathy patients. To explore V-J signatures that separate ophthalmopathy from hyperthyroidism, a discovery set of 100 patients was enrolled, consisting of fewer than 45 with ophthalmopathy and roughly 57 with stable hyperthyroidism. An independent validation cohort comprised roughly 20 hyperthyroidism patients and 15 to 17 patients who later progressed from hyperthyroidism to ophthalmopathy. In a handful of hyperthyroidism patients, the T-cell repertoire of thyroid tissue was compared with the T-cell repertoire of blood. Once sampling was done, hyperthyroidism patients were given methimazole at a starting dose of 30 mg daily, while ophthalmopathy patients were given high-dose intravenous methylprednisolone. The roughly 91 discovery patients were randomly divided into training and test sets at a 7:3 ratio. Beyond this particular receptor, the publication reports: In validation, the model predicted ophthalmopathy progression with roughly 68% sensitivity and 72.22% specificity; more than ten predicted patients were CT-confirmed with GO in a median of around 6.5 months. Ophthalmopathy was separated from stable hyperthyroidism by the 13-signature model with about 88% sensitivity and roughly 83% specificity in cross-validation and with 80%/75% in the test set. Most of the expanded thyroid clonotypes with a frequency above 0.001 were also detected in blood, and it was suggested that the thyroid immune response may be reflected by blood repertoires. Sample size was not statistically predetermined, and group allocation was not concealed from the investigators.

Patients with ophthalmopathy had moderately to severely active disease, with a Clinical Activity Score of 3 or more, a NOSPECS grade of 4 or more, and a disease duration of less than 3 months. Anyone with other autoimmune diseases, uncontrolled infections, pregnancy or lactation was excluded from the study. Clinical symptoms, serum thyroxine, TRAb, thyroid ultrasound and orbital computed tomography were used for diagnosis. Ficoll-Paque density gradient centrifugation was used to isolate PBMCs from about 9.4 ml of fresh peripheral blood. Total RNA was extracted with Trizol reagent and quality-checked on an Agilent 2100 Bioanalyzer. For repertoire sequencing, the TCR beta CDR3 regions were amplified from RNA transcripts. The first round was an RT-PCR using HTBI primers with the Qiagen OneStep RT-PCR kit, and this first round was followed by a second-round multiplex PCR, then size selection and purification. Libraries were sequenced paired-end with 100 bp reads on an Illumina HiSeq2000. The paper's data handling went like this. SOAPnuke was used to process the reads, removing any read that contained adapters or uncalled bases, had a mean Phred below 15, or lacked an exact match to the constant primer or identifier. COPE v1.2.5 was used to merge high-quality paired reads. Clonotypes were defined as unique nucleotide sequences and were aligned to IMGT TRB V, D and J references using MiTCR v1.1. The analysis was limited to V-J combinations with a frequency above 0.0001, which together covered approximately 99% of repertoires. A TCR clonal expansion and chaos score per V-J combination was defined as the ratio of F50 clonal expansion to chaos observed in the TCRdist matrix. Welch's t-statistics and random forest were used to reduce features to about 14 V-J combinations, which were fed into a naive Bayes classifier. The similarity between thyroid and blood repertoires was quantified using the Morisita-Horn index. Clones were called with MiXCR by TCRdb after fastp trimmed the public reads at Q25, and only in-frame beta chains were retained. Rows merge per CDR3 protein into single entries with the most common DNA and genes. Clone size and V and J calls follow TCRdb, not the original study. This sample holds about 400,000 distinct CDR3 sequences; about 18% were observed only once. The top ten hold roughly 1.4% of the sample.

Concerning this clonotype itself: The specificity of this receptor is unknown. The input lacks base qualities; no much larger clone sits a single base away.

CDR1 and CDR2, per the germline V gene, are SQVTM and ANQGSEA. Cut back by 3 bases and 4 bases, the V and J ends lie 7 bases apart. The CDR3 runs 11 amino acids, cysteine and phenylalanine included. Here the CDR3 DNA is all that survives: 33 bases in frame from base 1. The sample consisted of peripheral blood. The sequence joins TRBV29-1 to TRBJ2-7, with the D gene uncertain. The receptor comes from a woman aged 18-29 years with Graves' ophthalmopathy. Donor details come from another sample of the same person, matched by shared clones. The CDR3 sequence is CSVETEYEQYF. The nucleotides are TGCAGCGTTGAGACGGAGTACGAGCAGTACTTC.